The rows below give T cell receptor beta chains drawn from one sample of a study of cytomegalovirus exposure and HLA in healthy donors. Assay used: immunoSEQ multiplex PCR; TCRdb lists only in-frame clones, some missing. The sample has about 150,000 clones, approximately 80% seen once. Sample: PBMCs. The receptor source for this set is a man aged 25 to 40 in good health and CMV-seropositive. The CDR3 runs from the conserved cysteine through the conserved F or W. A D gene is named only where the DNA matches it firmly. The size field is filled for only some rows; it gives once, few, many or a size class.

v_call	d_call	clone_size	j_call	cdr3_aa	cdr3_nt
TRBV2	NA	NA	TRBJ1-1	CASRDVDRDFMNTEAFF	TGTGCCAGCAGGGACGTGGACAGAGACTTCATGAACACTGAAGCTTTCTTT
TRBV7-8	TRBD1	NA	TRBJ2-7	CASSSDRASYEQYF	TGTGCCAGCAGCTCGGACAGGGCCTCCTACGAGCAGTACTTC
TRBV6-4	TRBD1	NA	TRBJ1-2	CASNPGGSNYGYTF	TGTGCCAGCAACCCAGGGGGCTCGAACTATGGCTACACCTTC
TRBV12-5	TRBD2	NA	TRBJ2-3	CASGLSGGDTDTQYF	TGTGCTAGTGGGTTAAGCGGGGGCGACACAGATACGCAGTATTTT
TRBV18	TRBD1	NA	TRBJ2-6	CASSDMMTGVGANVLTF	TGTGCCAGCTCAGATATGATGACAGGGGTTGGGGCCAACGTCCTGACTTTC
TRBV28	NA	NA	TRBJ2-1	CASSLFPGGAGNNEQFF	TGTGCCAGCAGTTTGTTCCCGGGGGGCGCAGGGAACAATGAGCAGTTCTTC
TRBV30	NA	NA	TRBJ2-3	CAWSPGTGQSDTQYF	TGTGCCTGGAGTCCAGGAACAGGGCAATCAGATACGCAGTATTTT
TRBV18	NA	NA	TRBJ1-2	CASSPYSDSRYGYTF	TGTGCCAGCTCACCCTACTCGGACAGTCGGTATGGCTACACCTTC
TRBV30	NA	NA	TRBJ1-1	CAWTRGQNTEAFF	TGTGCCTGGACCCGAGGACAGAACACTGAAGCTTTCTTT
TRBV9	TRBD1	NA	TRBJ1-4	CASSLRDSRPNEKLFF	TGTGCCAGCAGCCTCCGGGACAGCAGACCTAATGAAAAACTGTTTTTT
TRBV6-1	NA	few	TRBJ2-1	CASSEAATFYNEQFF	TGTGCCAGCAGTGAAGCGGCCACCTTCTACAATGAGCAGTTCTTC
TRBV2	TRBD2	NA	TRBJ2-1	CASSEENSGRYNEQFF	TGTGCCAGCAGTGAAGAAAACAGCGGGAGATACAATGAGCAGTTCTTC
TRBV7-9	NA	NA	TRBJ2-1	CASSHSGVGLEEFF	TGTGCCAGCAGCCATTCTGGAGTAGGTCTTGAGGAGTTCTTC
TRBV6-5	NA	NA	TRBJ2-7	CASRTGDYYEQYF	TGTGCCAGCAGGACAGGGGACTACTACGAGCAGTACTTC
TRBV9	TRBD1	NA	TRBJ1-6	CASSVTGVENSPLHF	TGTGCCAGCAGCGTTACAGGGGTGGAGAATTCACCCCTCCACTTT
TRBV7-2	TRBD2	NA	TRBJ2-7	CASSPLAGEGYEQYF	TGTGCCAGCAGCCCTCTAGCGGGAGAGGGGTACGAGCAGTACTTC
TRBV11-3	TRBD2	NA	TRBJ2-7	CASSLVSGPSYEQYF	TGTGCCAGCAGCTTAGTTAGCGGGCCCTCCTACGAGCAGTACTTC
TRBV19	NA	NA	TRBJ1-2	CASSRTLEWTNYGYTF	TGTGCCAGTAGTAGGACCTTGGAGTGGACAAACTATGGCTACACCTTC
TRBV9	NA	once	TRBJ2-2	CASSVAPRARPVTGELFF	TGTGCCAGCAGCGTAGCCCCCAGGGCTCGACCTGTCACCGGGGAGCTGTTTTTT
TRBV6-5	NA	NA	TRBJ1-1	CATISIGDKNTEAFF	TGTGCCACCATATCGATTGGAGATAAGAACACTGAAGCTTTCTTT
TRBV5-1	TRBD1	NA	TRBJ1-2	CASSAGQAYGYTF	TGCGCCAGCAGCGCGGGACAGGCCTATGGCTACACCTTC
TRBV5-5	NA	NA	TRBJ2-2	CATLAPDRNTGELFF	TGTGCCACCTTAGCACCGGACAGGAACACCGGGGAGCTGTTTTTT
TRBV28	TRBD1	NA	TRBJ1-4	CASSSGTGGEEKLFF	TGTGCCAGCAGTTCCGGGACAGGGGGCGAAGAAAAACTGTTTTTT
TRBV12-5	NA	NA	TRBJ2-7	CASGFQFGEQYF	TGTGCTAGTGGTTTTCAGTTCGGGGAGCAGTACTTC
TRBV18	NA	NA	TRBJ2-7	CASSRGSYEQYF	TGTGCCAGCTCAAGGGGTTCCTACGAGCAGTACTTC
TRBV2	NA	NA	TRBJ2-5	CATLGGRETQYF	TGTGCCACCCTCGGAGGGAGGGAGACCCAGTACTTC
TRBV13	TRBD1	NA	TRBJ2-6	CASSHRDRGPGANVLTF	TGTGCCAGCAGCCACCGGGACAGGGGACCTGGGGCCAACGTCCTGACTTTC
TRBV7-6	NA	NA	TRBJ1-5	CASSLGDYRPQHF	TGTGCCAGCAGCCTAGGGGACTATCGACCCCAGCATTTT
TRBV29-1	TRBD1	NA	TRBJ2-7	CSVANPGTGSYEQYF	TGCAGCGTTGCCAACCCCGGGACAGGGTCCTACGAGCAGTACTTC
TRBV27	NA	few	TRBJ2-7	CASSFRTPVYEQYF	TGTGCCAGCAGTTTTAGGACACCCGTTTACGAGCAGTACTTC
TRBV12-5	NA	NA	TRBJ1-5	CASGSQGVSNQPQHF	TGTGCTAGTGGTTCCCAGGGTGTTAGCAATCAGCCCCAGCATTTT
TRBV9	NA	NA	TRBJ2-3	CASSVKLRGPDTQYF	TGTGCCAGCAGCGTAAAACTCCGAGGTCCAGATACGCAGTATTTT
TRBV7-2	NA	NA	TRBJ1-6	CASSLVRAGNNSPLHF	TGTGCCAGCAGCTTAGTCAGGGCAGGGAATAATTCACCCCTCCACTTT
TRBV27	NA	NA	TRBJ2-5	CASSLVLGQQETQYF	TGTGCCAGCAGTTTAGTGTTAGGACAGCAAGAGACCCAGTACTTC
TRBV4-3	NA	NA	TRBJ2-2	CASSSLEGRPGELFF	TGCGCCAGCAGCTCGCTGGAGGGTCGGCCCGGGGAGCTGTTTTTT
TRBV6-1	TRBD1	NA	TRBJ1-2	CASSGQGHGGYTF	TGTGCCAGCAGTGGACAGGGACATGGAGGCTACACCTTC
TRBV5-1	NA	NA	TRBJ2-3	CASSLEHFSTDTQYF	TGCGCCAGCAGCTTGGAACATTTTAGCACAGATACGCAGTATTTT
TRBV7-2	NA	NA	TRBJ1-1	CASRRNTEAFF	TGTGCCAGCAGGCGGAACACTGAAGCTTTCTTT
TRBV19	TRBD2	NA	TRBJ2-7	CASSTRTSGSNEQYF	TGTGCCAGTAGTACTCGGACTAGCGGGAGTAACGAGCAGTACTTC
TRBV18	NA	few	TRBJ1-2	CASSPPPGDLNYGYTF	TGTGCCAGCTCACCACCTCCAGGGGACCTTAACTATGGCTACACCTTC
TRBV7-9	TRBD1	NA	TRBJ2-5	CASSFDRAPETQYF	TGTGCCAGCAGCTTCGACAGGGCTCCGGAGACCCAGTACTTC
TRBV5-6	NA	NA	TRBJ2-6	CASSLLIAARGANVLTF	TGTGCCAGCAGCTTGTTGATAGCCGCCCGCGGGGCCAACGTCCTGACTTTC
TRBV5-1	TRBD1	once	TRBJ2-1	CASSTETGVAEQFF	TGCGCCAGCAGCACAGAGACAGGGGTGGCTGAGCAGTTCTTC
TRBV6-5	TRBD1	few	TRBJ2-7	CASSYLGTGDEQYF	TGTGCCAGCAGTTACCTCGGGACAGGGGACGAGCAGTACTTC
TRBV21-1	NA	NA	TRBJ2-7	CASSKVEGAYEQYF	TGTGCCAGCAGCAAAGTTGAAGGGGCCTACGAGCAGTACTTC
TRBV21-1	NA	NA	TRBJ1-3	CASSKAEGASGNTIYF	TGTGCCAGCAGCAAAGCAGAAGGGGCCTCTGGAAACACCATATATTTT
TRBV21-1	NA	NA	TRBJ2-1	CASRILAGVVNEQFF	TGTGCCAGCAGAATTCTAGCGGGAGTCGTCAATGAGCAGTTCTTC
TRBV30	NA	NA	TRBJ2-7	CAWSGRVGNYEQYF	TGTGCCTGGAGTGGCCGGGTCGGTAACTACGAGCAGTACTTC
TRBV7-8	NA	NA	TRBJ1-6	CASSADIWAGSPLHF	TGTGCCAGCAGCGCAGACATTTGGGCGGGCTCACCCCTCCACTTT
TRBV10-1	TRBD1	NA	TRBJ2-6	CASSADQGAGANVLTF	TGCGCCAGCAGCGCTGATCAGGGGGCTGGGGCCAACGTCCTGACTTTC
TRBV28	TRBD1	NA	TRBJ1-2	CAIDRANYGYTF	TGTGCCATAGACAGGGCTAACTATGGCTACACCTTC
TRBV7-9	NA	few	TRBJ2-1	CASSLLRGNREHEQFF	TGTGCCAGCAGCTTATTGAGAGGGAACAGGGAGCATGAGCAGTTCTTC
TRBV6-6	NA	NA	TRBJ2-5	CASSYRSGDLGETQYF	TGTGCCAGCAGTTACAGAAGTGGGGACTTAGGAGAGACCCAGTACTTC
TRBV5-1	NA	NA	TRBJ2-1	CASSSDTGNEQFF	TGCGCCAGCAGCTCTGATACGGGGAATGAGCAGTTCTTC
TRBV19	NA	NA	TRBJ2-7	CASKGDPLSYEQYF	TGTGCCAGTAAAGGAGACCCGCTCTCTTACGAGCAGTACTTC
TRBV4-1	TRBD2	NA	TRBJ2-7	CASSPMGRGAAYEQYF	TGCGCCAGCAGCCCCATGGGGCGGGGGGCCGCCTACGAGCAGTACTTC
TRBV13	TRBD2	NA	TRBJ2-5	CASSLAWEGGWTQYF	TGTGCCAGCAGCTTAGCGTGGGAGGGCGGATGGACCCAGTACTTC